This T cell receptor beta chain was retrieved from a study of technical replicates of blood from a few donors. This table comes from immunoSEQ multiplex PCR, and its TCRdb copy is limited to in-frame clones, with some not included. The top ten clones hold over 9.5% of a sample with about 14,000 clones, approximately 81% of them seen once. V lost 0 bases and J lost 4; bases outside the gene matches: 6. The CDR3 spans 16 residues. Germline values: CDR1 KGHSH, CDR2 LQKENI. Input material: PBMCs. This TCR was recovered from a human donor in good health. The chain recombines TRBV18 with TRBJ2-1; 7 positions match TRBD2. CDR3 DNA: TGTGCCAGCTCACCACCTAGCGGGCAGGTTTACAATGAGCAGTTCTTC. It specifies CASSPPSGQVYNEQFF.